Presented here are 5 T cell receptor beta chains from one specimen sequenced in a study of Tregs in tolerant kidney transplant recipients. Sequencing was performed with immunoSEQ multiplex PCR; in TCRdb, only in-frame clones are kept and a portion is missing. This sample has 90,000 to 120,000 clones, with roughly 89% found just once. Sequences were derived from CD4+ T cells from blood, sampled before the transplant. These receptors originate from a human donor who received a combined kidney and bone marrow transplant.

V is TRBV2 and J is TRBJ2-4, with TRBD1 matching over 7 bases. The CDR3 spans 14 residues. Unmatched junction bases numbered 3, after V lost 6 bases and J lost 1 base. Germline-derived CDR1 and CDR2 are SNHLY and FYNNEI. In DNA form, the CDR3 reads TGTGCCAGCAGGGACAGGTCGGCCAAAAACATTCAGTACTTC. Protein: CASRDRSAKNIQYF.

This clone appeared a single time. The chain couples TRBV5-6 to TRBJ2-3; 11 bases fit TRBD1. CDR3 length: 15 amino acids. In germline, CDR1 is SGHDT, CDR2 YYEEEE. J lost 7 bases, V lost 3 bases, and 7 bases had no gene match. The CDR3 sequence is CASSSRTGGVNTQYF. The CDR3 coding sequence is TGTGCCAGCAGCTCCCGGACAGGGGGCGTAAATACGCAGTATTTT.

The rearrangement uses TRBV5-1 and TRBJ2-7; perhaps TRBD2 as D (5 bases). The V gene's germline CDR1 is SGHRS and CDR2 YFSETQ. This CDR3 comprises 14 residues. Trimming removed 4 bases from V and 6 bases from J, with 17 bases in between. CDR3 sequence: CASSPDGLPVEQYF. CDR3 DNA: TGCGCCAGCAGCCCGGACGGACTTCCCGTCGAGCAGTACTTC.

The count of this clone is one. The CDR3 coding sequence is TGTGCCAGCTCATCCCGGGAAGCCTACGAGCAGTACTTC. Encoded protein: CASSSREAYEQYF. V usage is TRBV18 and J usage is TRBJ2-7; weak D call: TRBD2 (5 bases). The germline gives CDR1 KGHSH, CDR2 LQKENI. With 5 bases removed from V and 2 bases from J, the gap between germline ends came to 10 bases. This CDR3 is built from 13 residues.

The CDR3 sequence: CASSLSGQGSYEQYF. The CDR3 nucleotides read TGCGCCAGCAGCCTATCGGGACAGGGGAGCTACGAGCAGTACTTC. The gene calls are TRBV4-3 and TRBJ2-7; TRBD1 aligns across 10 bases. Germline lookup yields CDR1 LGHNA and CDR2 YSLEER. There are 15 residues in the CDR3. With 4 bases clipped from V and 3 bases from J, the junction kept 6 bases outside the gene matches.